The 27 T cell receptor beta chains below were found in one sample sequenced in a study of shared clonotypes between healthy human individuals. Method: immunoSEQ multiplex PCR; TCRdb's copy keeps in-frame clones and lacks some. Here the sample spans about 1.5 million clones, under 99% being singletons. Sequenced sample: naive CD4+ T cells sorted from blood. Subset defined: CD45RA+ positively selected. The receptor source for this set is a man aged 30 to 45 in good health.

V gene TRBV2 combines with J gene TRBJ2-1; TRBD2 is a possible D gene (6 bases). CDR1 and CDR2 (germline): SNHLY, FYNNEI. The CDR3 covers 13 residues. V lost 10 bases, J lost 4 bases, and 14 bases lay in between. The CDR3 DNA sequence: TGTGCCACAGATCCGGGAGTTTACAATGAGCAGTTCTTC. As protein: CATDPGVYNEQFF.

The chain couples TRBV20-1 to TRBJ1-1; 8 bases map to TRBD1. V trimming: 6 bases; J trimming: 11 bases; junction bases outside the gene matches: 8. Per germline, CDR1 DFQATT and CDR2 SNEGSKA (reference sequence). The CDR3 contains 11 residues. CDR3 region: CSAKDRVGAFF. CDR3 nucleotides: TGCAGTGCCAAGGACAGGGTCGGGGCTTTCTTT.

The CDR3 region is CASSLRDNEQFF. DNA for the CDR3: TGTGCCAGCAGTCTGAGGGACAATGAGCAGTTCTTC. This rearrangement joins TRBV6-6 to TRBJ2-1, with a tentative D call TRBD2 (5 bases). V dropped 5 bases and J dropped 5 bases, with 7 bases sitting between them. The V gene's germline CDR1 is MNHNY and CDR2 SVGAGI (reference sequence). This CDR3 is 12 amino acids long.

The chain uses TRBV25-1 and TRBJ2-3; unclear D gene. Trimming stripped 3 bases from V and 5 bases from J, with 12 bases between. Looked up from germline, CDR1 is MGHDK and CDR2 is SYGVNS. The CDR3 has 14 amino acids. The CDR3 region is CASSEFRALDTQYF. The CDR3 DNA is TGTGCCAGCAGTGAGTTCCGGGCCCTAGATACGCAGTATTTT.

The rearrangement links TRBV7-9 to TRBJ1-2; 7 positions match TRBD1. Germline CDR1 and CDR2: SEHNR and FQNEAQ (reference sequence). The CDR3 extends over 17 amino acids. Trimming removed 4 bases from V and 0 bases from J; junction bases left unmatched: 11. The CDR3 DNA reads as TGTGCCAGCAGCTCCCTCCTTAGACAGGGACCTAACTATGGCTACACCTTC. The encoded protein is CASSSLLRQGPNYGYTF.

V gene TRBV18 combines with J gene TRBJ1-3, with D unresolved. CDR3 size: 15 residues. CDR1 KGHSH and CDR2 LQKENI come from the germline V gene. The V end lost 3 bases, the J end lost 2 bases, and 11 bases lay between the germline ends. CDR3 protein: CASSPLVLAGNTIYF. CDR3 nucleotides: TGTGCCAGCTCACCCCTGGTTTTGGCTGGAAACACCATATATTTT.

In DNA form, the CDR3 reads TGTGCCAGCAGGAAGCCCGGGAGGGCAGATTACAATGAGCAGTTCTTC. This gives the protein CASRKPGRADYNEQFF. The J gene is TRBJ2-1, the V gene TRBV7-9; TRBD2 matches at 8 bases. CDR1 is SEHNR, CDR2 FQNEAQ, per germline (reference sequence). V shed 6 bases and J 4 bases; nucleotides not matched to a gene: 11. CDR3 length: 16 amino acids.

The chain recombines TRBV5-1 with TRBJ2-2, with D uncertain. CDR3 length equals 16 residues. V lost 2 bases to trimming and J lost 6 bases, with 17 bases between them. The V gene's germline CDR1 is SGHRS and CDR2 YFSETQ. CDR3 residues: CASSFPVNPRAGELFF. The CDR3 nucleotides are TGCGCCAGCAGCTTTCCAGTTAATCCCCGGGCCGGGGAGCTGTTTTTT. Drawing the rest from reference TRBV5-1 and TRBJ2-2, the complete variable domain is KAGVTQTPRYLIKTRGQQVTLSCSPISGHRSVSWYQQTPGQGLQFLFEYFSETQRNKGNFPGRFSGRQFSNSRSEMNVSTLELGDSALYLCASSFPVNPRAGELFFGEGSRLTVL.

The chain uses TRBV5-4 and TRBJ2-7; the D gene is possibly TRBD1 (7 bases). Trimming stripped 4 bases from V and 2 bases from J, with 16 bases between. This CDR3 comprises 15 residues. CDR1 SGHNT and CDR2 YYREEE come from the germline V gene (reference sequence). This CDR3 reads CASSLPGRGAYEQYF. In nucleotides, the CDR3 is TGTGCCAGCAGCCTCCCTGGCAGGGGGGCCTACGAGCAGTACTTC.

V gene TRBV7-2 combines with J gene TRBJ2-7; D is unresolved. CDR3 length: 14 amino acids. Trimming removed 5 bases at V and 5 bases at J, with 16 bases between. Germline V gives CDR1 SGHTA, CDR2 FQGNSA. The CDR3, as DNA: TGTGCCAGCAGCCTTGAGCGAGAAATTCACGAGCAGTACTTC. Protein product: CASSLEREIHEQYF.

In its sample, this clone was seen once. This chain links TRBV7-2 with TRBJ2-7; 13 bases are a match to TRBD2. Trimming cost V 4 bases and J 2 bases; bases outside gene matches: 5. The germline V gene encodes CDR1 SGHTA and CDR2 FQGNSA. The CDR3 runs to 16 residues. CDR3 bases: TGTGCCAGCAGCTCGTCAACTAGCGGGAGGGCCTACGAGCAGTACTTC. This encodes CASSSSTSGRAYEQYF.

J is TRBJ2-1 and V is TRBV14, with 14 positions matching TRBD2. CDR1 and CDR2 (germline): SGHDN, FVKESK. V lost 4 bases, J lost 12 bases, and 8 bases stayed unmatched. The CDR3 loop spans 15 amino acids. The chain's CDR3 is CASSPGLAGALRQFF. CDR3 bases: TGTGCCAGCAGCCCGGGACTAGCGGGAGCGCTTCGGCAGTTCTTC. The variable domain in full, with the rest retrieved from reference TRBV14 and TRBJ2-1, is EAGVTQFPSHSVIEKGQTVTLRCDPISGHDNLYWYRRVMGKEIKFLLHFVKESKQDESGMPNNRFLAERTGGTYSTLKVQPAELEDSGVYFCASSPGLAGALRQFFGPGTRLTVL.

The chain carries TRBV11-2 and TRBJ2-5, with D tentatively TRBD1 or TRBD2 (5 bases each). Germline CDR1 and CDR2: SGHAT and FQNNGV. Trimming took 4 bases from V and 5 from J, leaving 17 bases between them. The CDR3 is made up of 15 amino acids. The CDR3 loop reads CASSSGRVGTETQYF. DNA for the CDR3: TGTGCCAGCAGCTCTGGTCGCGTAGGGACGGAGACCCAGTACTTC.

The rearrangement joins TRBV5-4 to TRBJ2-1; TRBD1 might be the D (7 bases). Germline CDR1 is SGHNT and CDR2 is YYREEE (reference sequence). The V end was cut by 5 bases, the J end by 8 bases, with 14 bases between. This CDR3 comprises 13 residues. The CDR3 nucleotides are TGTGCCAGCAGTTCGCCAGGGGGGCATGAGCAGTTCTTC. It specifies CASSSPGGHEQFF.

This rearrangement joins TRBV9 to TRBJ2-3; D might be TRBD2 (5 bases). This CDR3 has 15 amino acids. Germline-derived CDR1 and CDR2 are SGDLS and YYNGEE. Trimming left V 2 bases short and J 2 bases short, with 12 bases between. CDR3 region: CASSVQAGYTDTQYF. The CDR3 DNA reads TGTGCCAGCAGCGTCCAGGCGGGTTACACAGATACGCAGTATTTT.

The V call is TRBV7-9, the J call TRBJ2-5, with 12 positions matching TRBD2. After removal of 5 bases from V and 4 bases from J, the junction contained 2 bases not matched to a gene. The CDR3 totals 14 residues. Germline-derived CDR1 and CDR2 are SEHNR and FQNEAQ (reference sequence). For the CDR3, the DNA is TGTGCCAGCAGCCCGACTAGCGGGAGAGAGACCCAGTACTTC. Amino acid sequence: CASSPTSGRETQYF.

The rearrangement uses TRBV5-4 and TRBJ2-1; no reliable D call. The CDR3 is 15 residues long. The germline V gene has CDR1 SGHNT and CDR2 YYREEE (reference sequence). With 0 bases removed from V and 8 bases from J, the gap between germline ends came to 15 bases. The CDR3 sequence: CASSLVRPQSDEQFF. The DNA of the CDR3 is TGTGCCAGCAGCTTGGTTAGACCCCAGTCCGATGAGCAGTTCTTC.

As regards this clone: The sample carries other DNA sequences with the same CDR3. The V call is TRBV4-1, the J call TRBJ2-1; perhaps TRBD2 as D (5 bases). The germline CDR1 and CDR2 sequences are MGHRA and YSYEKL. The V gene lost 0 bases and the J gene lost 0 bases, with 9 bases spanning the gap. The CDR3 extends over 16 amino acids. DNA of the CDR3: TGCGCCAGCAGCCAAGAAACGGGGTCCTCCTACAATGAGCAGTTCTTC. Translation gives CASSQETGSSYNEQFF.

J is TRBJ1-4 and V is TRBV7-2, with 8 bases that match TRBD1. Germline CDR1 reads SGHTA; CDR2 reads FQGNSA. The CDR3 runs 15 residues. V trimming: 2 bases; J trimming: 7 bases; junction bases outside the gene matches: 6. As DNA, the CDR3 is TGTGCCAGCAGCTTATCGGCAGGGGGCGGTGAAAAACTGTTTTTT. It translates to CASSLSAGGGEKLFF.

A single count supports this clone. The V gene is TRBV2, the J gene TRBJ2-7, with 7 bases fitting TRBD2. CDR1 and CDR2 from the germline V gene are SNHLY and FYNNEI. The V segment lost 3 bases and the J segment 4 bases; nucleotides outside the gene matches: 6. This CDR3 is built from 14 residues. CDR3: CASSDPGRGYEQYF. CDR3 nucleotide sequence: TGTGCCAGCAGTGATCCGGGGAGGGGTTACGAGCAGTACTTC.

This rearrangement joins TRBV29-1 to TRBJ2-1; 8 bases are shared with TRBD2. The CDR3 sequence is 14 residues long. Germline V lookup: CDR1 SQVTM, CDR2 ANQGSEA. Trimming took 5 bases from V and 0 from J; bases not matched to a gene: 3. The CDR3 protein is CSVNGRVSYNEQFF. CDR3 DNA: TGCAGCGTTAACGGGAGGGTCTCCTACAATGAGCAGTTCTTC.

About this clone: Other DNA sequences within the sample encode an identical CDR3. The chain recombines TRBV5-1 with TRBJ2-7, with D unclear. V dropped 5 bases and J dropped 3 bases, with 6 bases sitting between them. CDR3 length: 11 amino acids. Germline CDR1 is SGHRS and CDR2 is YFSETQ. CDR3 DNA: TGCGCCAGCAGTCAATACTACGAGCAGTACTTC. Translating it yields CASSQYYEQYF.

Details on this clone: The sample carries other DNA sequences with the same CDR3. V is TRBV18 and J is TRBJ2-7, with D perhaps matching TRBD1 (6 bases). Trimming shortened V by 3 bases and J by 0 bases, and 9 bases separated the two germline ends. Germline V lookup: CDR1 KGHSH, CDR2 LQKENI. This CDR3 is 14 amino acids long. The CDR3 sequence is CASSPTGSSYEQYF. In DNA form, the CDR3 reads TGTGCCAGCTCACCCACAGGGAGCTCCTACGAGCAGTACTTC. Full variable domain (rest looked up from reference TRBV18 and TRBJ2-7): NAGVMQNPRHLVRRRGQEARLRCSPMKGHSHVYWYRQLPEEGLKFMVYLQKENIIDESGMPKERFSAEFPKEGPSILRIQQVVRGDSAAYFCASSPTGSSYEQYFGPGTRLTVT.

J is TRBJ1-5 and V is TRBV10-2, with D maybe TRBD1 (5 bases). The germline CDR1 and CDR2 sequences are WSHSY and SAAADI. V shed 9 bases and J shed 1 base, with 13 bases lying between them. CDR3 length: 14 amino acids. CDR3 region: CASTGNPSNQPQHF. CDR3 nucleotides: TGCGCCAGTACAGGAAACCCAAGCAATCAGCCCCAGCATTTT.

CDR3 sequence (DNA): TGTGCCAGCAGTGAAGGAGGCTCCTACGAGCAGTACTTC. This sequence encodes CASSEGGSYEQYF. The chain joins TRBV6-1 to TRBJ2-7; no firm D call. The CDR3 extends over 13 amino acids. Germline loops: CDR1 MNHNS, CDR2 SASEGT. V lost 1 base and J lost 0, with 4 bases in between.

The V gene is TRBV18, the J gene TRBJ1-5; 8 bases match TRBD1. The CDR3 loop spans 16 amino acids. V gave up 3 bases and J gave up 4 bases; unmatched junction bases: 8. Germline V gene lookup returns CDR1 KGHSH and CDR2 LQKENI. CDR3 DNA sequence: TGTGCCAGCTCACCTACAGGGGGTGCCCTTAATCAGCCCCAGCATTTT. It translates to CASSPTGGALNQPQHF.

J is TRBJ1-4 and V is TRBV28; D is undetermined. Germline V gene data show CDR1 as MDHEN and CDR2 as SYDVKM. V lost 4 bases to trimming and J lost 0 bases, with 6 bases between them. This CDR3 spans 14 amino acids. CDR3 sequence reads: CASSSVPTNEKLFF. The DNA for the CDR3 is TGTGCCAGCAGTTCCGTTCCAACTAATGAAAAACTGTTTTTT.